These T cell receptor beta chains were read from a single sample in a study of T cells in localized non-small cell lung cancer. TCRdb keeps only in-frame clones here, not all; method: immunoSEQ multiplex PCR. Among about 25,000 clones listed, about 90% were seen once. Sequencing used peripheral blood, obtained before any cancer treatment. These receptors were collected from a woman aged 35 to 70 with stage I lung adenocarcinoma. Each CDR3 is given with its conserved first and last residue. The D gene is left open where the match is weak. Some rows have no size entry. The others give once, few or many, or a class for an expanded clone.

d_call	v_call	clone_size	j_call	cdr3_nt	cdr3_aa
NA	TRBV27	NA	TRBJ2-2	TGTGCCAGCAGTCCGCTCACCGGGGAGCTGTTTTTT	CASSPLTGELFF
TRBD2	TRBV30	NA	TRBJ2-7	TGTGCCTGGAGCGCCCTTCGGGGGACTAGCGGGAGCTTTTATATCGAGCAGTACTTC	CAWSALRGTSGSFYIEQYF
NA	TRBV14	NA	TRBJ2-1	TGTGCCAGCAGCCAAGACTGGGGAGACTACAATGAGCAGTTCTTC	CASSQDWGDYNEQFF
NA	TRBV27	NA	TRBJ2-1	TGTGCCAGCAGACGGGGGGACAGCCCATACAATGAGCAGTTCTTC	CASRRGDSPYNEQFF
NA	TRBV11-2	NA	TRBJ2-1	TGTGCCAGCAGCTTAGCGGTAGCTTCAAGACGGGCTTACAATGAGCAGTTCTTC	CASSLAVASRRAYNEQFF
NA	TRBV28	NA	TRBJ2-7	TGTGCCAGCAGTCGAATCTCCTACGAGCAGTACTTC	CASSRISYEQYF
NA	TRBV2	NA	TRBJ2-1	TGTGCCAGCAGTGTGATTCTAGTCCCGCGGGGCGAGCAGTTCTTC	CASSVILVPRGEQFF
NA	TRBV29-1	NA	TRBJ1-2	TGCAGCGTTGAAAGGCAGGGAGATGGCTACACCTTC	CSVERQGDGYTF
TRBD1	TRBV7-9	NA	TRBJ2-7	TGTGCCAGCAGTGGGGGCGGGACAGGGCCCTACGAGCAGTACTTC	CASSGGGTGPYEQYF
NA	TRBV7-8	NA	TRBJ1-1	TGTGCCAGCAGCTTGGAAAGGAGTACTGAAGCTTTCTTT	CASSLERSTEAFF
NA	TRBV7-8	once	TRBJ2-1	TGTGCCAGCAGCTTAGACATAATCAATGAGCAGTTCTTC	CASSLDIINEQFF
TRBD2	TRBV7-9	NA	TRBJ2-1	TGTGCCAGCAGCGCTAGCGGGGCCTACAATGAGCAGTTCTTC	CASSASGAYNEQFF
NA	TRBV5-1	NA	TRBJ2-2	TGCGCCAGCAGCTCTTACGGGAACACCGGGGAGCTGTTTTTT	CASSSYGNTGELFF
NA	TRBV25-1	NA	TRBJ2-3	TGTGCCAGCAGTGAATACGGGACGGCTAGCACAGATACGCAGTATTTT	CASSEYGTASTDTQYF
NA	TRBV7-2	NA	TRBJ2-2	TGTGCCAGCAGCCCATTGACCGGGGAGCTGTTTTTT	CASSPLTGELFF
NA	TRBV19	NA	TRBJ1-2	TGTGCCAGTAGTATCATTAGGTTGATGACCGGACAGTCCTCGCTCAATAACTATGGCTACACCTTC	CASSIIRLMTGQSSLNNYGYTF
NA	TRBV19	NA	TRBJ1-4	TGTGCCAGTAGTCCCCGCGGTGGGACTAATGAAAAACTGTTTTTT	CASSPRGGTNEKLFF
TRBD1	TRBV9	NA	TRBJ2-4	TGTGCCAGCAGCGCCGGACAGGGGACAAAAAACATTCAGTACTTC	CASSAGQGTKNIQYF
NA	TRBV5-6	NA	TRBJ2-7	TGTGCCAGCAGCTTGGGCAGACAAGTCTACGAGCAGTACTTC	CASSLGRQVYEQYF
TRBD1	TRBV5-1	NA	TRBJ1-4	TGCGCCAGCAGCATATCCGGGACAGGGAATGAAAAACTGTTTTTT	CASSISGTGNEKLFF
NA	TRBV5-1	NA	TRBJ2-3	TGCGCCAGCAGCTTGACAGGACTCACAGATACGCAGTATTTT	CASSLTGLTDTQYF
NA	TRBV6-5	NA	TRBJ2-7	TGTGCCAGCAGTGAAGGGGTGGAGCAGTACTTC	CASSEGVEQYF
NA	TRBV11-2	NA	TRBJ2-2	TGTGCCAGCAGCTCTCTTCAGAACACCGGGGAGCTGTTTTTT	CASSSLQNTGELFF
NA	TRBV6-5	NA	TRBJ1-2	TGTGCCAGCAGTTACTTTCAAGGCTACACCTTC	CASSYFQGYTF
NA	TRBV28	NA	TRBJ1-2	TGTGCCAGCAGACCCGGGACGGCGTATGGCTACACCTTC	CASRPGTAYGYTF
TRBD2	TRBV4-1	NA	TRBJ2-1	TGCGCCAGCAGCCAAAGTACCGGGACTAGCGCCAAGAGCCACAATGAGCAGTTCTTC	CASSQSTGTSAKSHNEQFF
TRBD2	TRBV2	once	TRBJ2-4	TGTGCCAGCAGTGTTAGCGGGGTATCAAAAAACATTCAGTACTTC	CASSVSGVSKNIQYF
NA	TRBV10-2	NA	TRBJ2-3	TGCGCCAGCAGTGAGTTGGACAAAGATACGCAGTATTTT	CASSELDKDTQYF
NA	TRBV9	once	TRBJ2-7	TGTGCCAGCAGCGTAGCAGGGCCGGTCCCTCGGACCGAGCAGTACTTC	CASSVAGPVPRTEQYF
TRBD2	TRBV5-1	NA	TRBJ2-7	TGCGCCAGCCGGTCACCGCAGGGAGGACTAGCGGGAGTAGGCGAGCAGTACTTC	CASRSPQGGLAGVGEQYF
NA	TRBV7-3	NA	TRBJ2-1	TGTGCCAGCAGCGCAGGTGGTGAGCAGTTCTTC	CASSAGGEQFF
NA	TRBV19	NA	TRBJ2-6	TGTGCCAGTAGTATAGAGGGCTCTGGGGCCAACGTCCTGACTTTC	CASSIEGSGANVLTF
NA	TRBV15	NA	TRBJ2-3	TGTGCCACCAGCAGAGATACGCGGGCAGTTAGCACAGATACGCAGTATTTT	CATSRDTRAVSTDTQYF
TRBD1	TRBV28	NA	TRBJ2-7	TGTGCCAGCAGTTCCAGCCCCCGATCCGGGACAGGGAGCTTC	CASSSSPRSGTGSF
NA	TRBV27	NA	TRBJ1-5	TGTGCCAGCAGCCCTTCGGGGAATCAGCCCCAGCATTTT	CASSPSGNQPQHF
NA	TRBV6-5	once	TRBJ2-1	TGTGCCAGCAGTTACTCCCGGGCTTACAATGAGCAGTTCTTC	CASSYSRAYNEQFF
TRBD1	TRBV10-2	NA	TRBJ2-7	TGCGCCAGCAAGGCAGGGGGTACCTACGAGCAGTACTTC	CASKAGGTYEQYF
NA	TRBV5-6	few	TRBJ2-5	TGTGCCAGCAGCTTGGAAGGGAGAGGGGGGGGGACCCAGTACTTC	CASSLEGRGGGTQYF
NA	TRBV29-1	NA	TRBJ2-3	TGCAGCGTTGCTGGGGGACATAGGACAGATACGCAGTATTTT	CSVAGGHRTDTQYF
NA	TRBV7-9	NA	TRBJ1-1	TGTGCCAGCAGCTGGGACCCCCAACAAAACACTGAAGCTTTCTTT	CASSWDPQQNTEAFF
NA	TRBV6-5	NA	TRBJ2-7	TGTGCCAGCAGTATCTCTGGCTACGGGTCCTACGAGCAGTACTTC	CASSISGYGSYEQYF
NA	TRBV6-1	NA	TRBJ1-4	TGTGCCAGCAGAAGGATTCGGCAAGCTTATGAAAAACTGTTTTTT	CASRRIRQAYEKLFF
NA	TRBV6-6	once	TRBJ1-5	TGTGCCAGCTCCAACAGGGTAAATCAGCCCCAGCATTTT	CASSNRVNQPQHF
TRBD2	TRBV10-3	NA	TRBJ2-1	TGTGCCATCAGTGCACTAGCGGGAGGATCCTACAATGAGCAGTTCTTC	CAISALAGGSYNEQFF
NA	TRBV19	NA	TRBJ1-1	TGTGCCAGTAAAGAGGGCCTGGGGAACACTGAAGCTTTCTTT	CASKEGLGNTEAFF
NA	TRBV5-1	NA	TRBJ2-7	TGCGCCAGCAGCTCGTCCAGGACAGCCCCCCGCGAGCAGTACTTC	CASSSSRTAPREQYF